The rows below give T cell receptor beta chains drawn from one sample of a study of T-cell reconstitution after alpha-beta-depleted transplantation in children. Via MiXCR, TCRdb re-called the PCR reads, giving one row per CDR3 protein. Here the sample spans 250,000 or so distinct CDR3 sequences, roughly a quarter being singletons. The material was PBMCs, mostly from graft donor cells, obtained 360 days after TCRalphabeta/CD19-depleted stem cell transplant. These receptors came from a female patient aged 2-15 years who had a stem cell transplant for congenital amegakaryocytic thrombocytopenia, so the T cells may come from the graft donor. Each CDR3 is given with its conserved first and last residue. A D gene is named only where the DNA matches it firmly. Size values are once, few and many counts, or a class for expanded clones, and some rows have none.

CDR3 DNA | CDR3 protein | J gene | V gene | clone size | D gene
TGTGCCAGCAGCCCGACACTCGGGGAGCTGTTTTTT | CASSPTLGELFF | TRBJ2-2 | TRBV7-8 | many | .
TGCAGTGCTAGAGATCGGGAGGGGACTAGCGGAGCCCTCGATACGCAGTATTTT | CSARDREGTSGALDTQYF | TRBJ2-3 | TRBV20-1 | . | TRBD2
TGCAGTGCCCGCCTAGCGGGAGAGAACAATGAGCAGTTCTTC | CSARLAGENNEQFF | TRBJ2-1 | TRBV20-1 | . | TRBD2
TGTGCCTCCCAAGAAGGAGGCGAGACCCAGTACTTC | CASQEGGETQYF | TRBJ2-5 | TRBV10-3 | many | .
TGTGCCAGCAGCCAAGTATCACTAGGGGCCCTCCCAGATACGCAGTATTTT | CASSQVSLGALPDTQYF | TRBJ2-3 | TRBV3-1 | few | .
TGTGCCAGCAGTGCTCGACGGGGGAGGATTTACGAGCAGTACTTC | CASSARRGRIYEQYF | TRBJ2-7 | TRBV6-1 | few | .
TGTGCCAGCAGACCCCGGGTGTCCACTGAAGCTTTCTTT | CASRPRVSTEAFF | TRBJ1-1 | TRBV3-1 | . | .
TGTGCCAGCAAAATAGCCGTCCACTACGAGCAGTACTTC | CASKIAVHYEQYF | TRBJ2-7 | TRBV2 | . | .
TGTGCCAGCAGTTTACCCTTCAGCGAGCAGTACTTC | CASSLPFSEQYF | TRBJ2-7 | TRBV28 | . | .
TGTGCCAGCAGCTTAGAGAGGAACGCGTGGGGCTACACCTTC | CASSLERNAWGYTF | TRBJ1-2 | TRBV7-8 | few | .
TGTGCCAGCAGTTTAATAGACTTCAATCAGCCCCAGCATTTT | CASSLIDFNQPQHF | TRBJ1-5 | TRBV28 | few | .
TGTGCCAGCAGTCATGGACTAGCGGGAGCTGGCGAGCAGTACTTC | CASSHGLAGAGEQYF | TRBJ2-7 | TRBV6-1 | many | TRBD2
TGTGCCAGCACCCCGCGTGACACCGGGGAGCTGTTTTTT | CASTPRDTGELFF | TRBJ2-2 | TRBV12-3/TRBV12-4 | many | .
TGTGCCTGGAGCCAGGGTCGGACCGGGGAGCTGTTTTTT | CAWSQGRTGELFF | TRBJ2-2 | TRBV30 | few | .
TGTGCCAGCAGCTTAGTGGCGGGAGATGGATACGAGCAGTACTTC | CASSLVAGDGYEQYF | TRBJ2-7 | TRBV11-2 | few | TRBD2
TGTGCCAGCAGTGCCCGGTTAGGAACGAACACCGGGGAGCTGTTTTTT | CASSARLGTNTGELFF | TRBJ2-2 | TRBV6-4 | many | .
TGTGCCAGTCGACAGGAGAATACAGATACGCAGTATTTT | CASRQENTDTQYF | TRBJ2-3 | TRBV6-6 | . | .
TGCGCCAGCAGCCAAGGGGGCGCAAAAAACATTCAGTACTTC | CASSQGGAKNIQYF | TRBJ2-4 | TRBV4-2 | many | TRBD1
TGTGCCAGCAGCTCTAGCGGGTATTGGGGTAAAGACAACGAGCAGTACTTC | CASSSSGYWGKDNEQYF | TRBJ2-7 | TRBV7-6 | . | TRBD2
TGTGCCACCAGTGATTTGCATACTATCAATGAGCAGTTCTTC | CATSDLHTINEQFF | TRBJ2-1 | TRBV24-1 | few | .
TGCAGTGCTAGGCCACAGGGGCGTAGGGCTGAAGCTTTCTTT | CSARPQGRRAEAFF | TRBJ1-1 | TRBV20-1 | . | TRBD1
TGCAGTGCTAGAGTTAGGTGGGAGGACCTCAGGTTGGGAGATACGCAGTATTTT | CSARVRWEDLRLGDTQYF | TRBJ2-3 | TRBV20-1 | . | .
TGTGCCAGCAGTCACTCGCCAGGGAGGACAGATACGCAGTATTTT | CASSHSPGRTDTQYF | TRBJ2-3 | TRBV12-3/TRBV12-4 | . | .
TGCAGTGCTAGTGGGCTAGCGGCCGCCCCAGGGGATACGCAGTATTTT | CSASGLAAAPGDTQYF | TRBJ2-3 | TRBV20-1 | . | TRBD2
TGTGCCAGCAGCACAGGACAGGCCAGCACAGATACGCAGTATTTT | CASSTGQASTDTQYF | TRBJ2-3 | TRBV5-4 | few | TRBD1
TGCAGCGTTGAGAGTGGGGGACGTTACGAGCAGTACTTC | CSVESGGRYEQYF | TRBJ2-7 | TRBV29-1 | . | .
TGTGCCAGCAGCCAAGAGGTCGGAAGCTCCTACGAGCAGTACTTC | CASSQEVGSSYEQYF | TRBJ2-7 | TRBV4-2 | . | .
TGTGCCAGCAGTAGGCGTAGCGGGGGGCAAGAGACCCAGTACTTC | CASSRRSGGQETQYF | TRBJ2-5 | TRBV6-2/TRBV6-3 | . | TRBD2
TGTGCCAGCAACCTAGCGGGTGAGCAGTTCTTC | CASNLAGEQFF | TRBJ2-1 | TRBV28 | . | TRBD2
TGCGCCAGCAGCTTTGGCGTGACCTACGAGCAGTACTTC | CASSFGVTYEQYF | TRBJ2-7 | TRBV5-1 | . | .
TGTGCCAGCAGAAGACCCCATGGCCGTGCGTCCGAGCAGTACTTC | CASRRPHGRASEQYF | TRBJ2-7 | TRBV6-2/TRBV6-3 | . | .
TGCGCCAGCAGCCAAGTGGGCACCCCGGGGACCCAGTACTTC | CASSQVGTPGTQYF | TRBJ2-5 | TRBV4-1 | few | .
TGCGCCAGCACCCCGGTACAGACTAACACAGATACGCAGTATTTT | CASTPVQTNTDTQYF | TRBJ2-3 | TRBV4-1 | many | .
TGCAGTGCTAACCTTCACAGGGGCTTTTACTACGAGCAGTACTTC | CSANLHRGFYYEQYF | TRBJ2-7 | TRBV20-1 | . | TRBD1
TGTGCCAGCAGTCCAGTCGGCGGGAGTGGGGAGACCCAGTACTTC | CASSPVGGSGETQYF | TRBJ2-5 | TRBV6-2/TRBV6-3 | . | TRBD2
TGTGCCAGCAGTGAATTTCGGAACACTGAAGCTTTCTTT | CASSEFRNTEAFF | TRBJ1-1 | TRBV2 | . | .
TGCACCAGCAGCCAAGATAGGAGGGGCGGGGGTAATCAAGGAAACACCATATATTTT | CTSSQDRRGGGNQGNTIYF | TRBJ1-3 | TRBV1 | . | .
TGTGCCAGCAGCCAAGAACCGGGACTTAGCACAGATACCCAGTATTTT | CASSQEPGLSTDTQYF | TRBJ2-3 | TRBV4-2 | . | .
TGCAGCGTTGAAAAGGGGAGAGAGACCCAGTACTTC | CSVEKGRETQYF | TRBJ2-5 | TRBV29-1 | many | .
TGTGCCAGCAGCATACTCCCGGGACTAATGAACACTGAAGCTTTCTTT | CASSILPGLMNTEAFF | TRBJ1-1 | TRBV7-2 | few | .
TGTGCCAGCAGCCTTAGCGGGAGCCAGTACTTC | CASSLSGSQYF | TRBJ2-7 | TRBV3-1 | . | TRBD2